A single TCR beta chain is shown here with its context. The antigen is unknown. These data come from a study of lymphopenia after photon versus proton radiotherapy. Overall study findings and caveats: After lymphocyte nadir, photon-treated repertoires showed oligoclonal expansion, especially CD8+ Temra. Under photons, naive T cells and diversity fell while effector/memory populations rose.

Per germline, CDR1 GTSNPN and CDR2 SVGIG (reference sequence). The CDR3 runs to 13 residues. The V and J ends lost 4 bases and 5 bases, in that order; junction bases with no gene match: 5. The assay was immunoSEQ multiplex PCR, and TCRdb's table has in-frame clones only and misses some. The table records about 22,000 clones, around 89% of them present only once. V gene TRBV30 combines with J gene TRBJ2-7; 10 bases align to TRBD1. This sample comprised peripheral blood, obtained from a patient treated with proton-based radiotherapy. The source of this sequence is a man aged 80 or over with esophageal cancer. CDR3 loop: CAWKDRGTHEQYF. The CDR3 bases are TGTGCCTGGAAGGACAGGGGGACCCACGAGCAGTACTTC.